The next 25 T cell receptor beta chains were all read from a single sample in a study of CD8 T cells in Susac syndrome. RNA amounts of roughly 0.5 to 1 ug underwent reverse transcription with random hexamers. TCRdb reanalysed the immunoSEQ multiplex PCR reads using MiXCR and keeps one entry per CDR3 protein. The sample has about 73,000 distinct CDR3 sequences; about 95% are singletons. The sample comprised CD8+ T cells from PBMCs. These receptors came from a human donor with multiple sclerosis.

The V call is TRBV30, the J call TRBJ2-2; D gene unclear. Trimming shortened V by 0 bases and J by 5 bases, and 7 bases separated the two germline ends. The CDR3 is 13 residues long. Germline V gene data show CDR1 as GTSNPN and CDR2 as SVGIG (reference sequence). The CDR3 loop is CAWSVRVTGELFF. As DNA, the CDR3 is TGTGCCTGGAGTGTACGGGTGACCGGGGAGCTGTTTTTT.

This chain links TRBV7-9 with TRBJ1-2, with TRBD1 matching over 10 bases. Trimming took 1 base from V and 4 from J; bases not matched to a gene: 3. This CDR3 contains 15 residues. Germline V gene data show CDR1 as SEHNR and CDR2 as FQNEAQ (reference sequence). The CDR3 coding sequence is TGTGCCAGCAGCTTAGGACAGGGGGCGAGCTATGGCTACACCTTC. This translates into CASSLGQGASYGYTF.

The chain recombines TRBV29-1 with TRBJ2-7, with D possibly called TRBD1 or TRBD2 (6 bases each). V was trimmed by 6 bases and J by 6 bases, leaving 12 bases between them. Germline V lookup: CDR1 SQVTM, CDR2 ANQGSEA. The CDR3 contains 11 residues. The CDR3 coding sequence is TGCAGCGTCGCGGGACAATCCGAGCAGTACTTC. It yields the protein CSVAGQSEQYF.

The V and J genes are TRBV5-6 and TRBJ2-3; 10 bases match TRBD2. Germline CDR1 and CDR2: SGHDT and YYEEEE. V lost 3 bases to trimming and J lost 9 bases; unmatched junction nucleotides: 10. This CDR3 has 15 amino acids. Here the CDR3 reads CASSSPGTSVMTQYF. CDR3 sequence (DNA): TGTGCCAGCAGCTCTCCCGGGACTAGCGTTATGACGCAGTATTTT.

The rearrangement joins TRBV7-9 to TRBJ2-7; D is uncertain. Trimming stripped 10 bases from V and 2 bases from J, with 15 bases between. Germline lookup yields CDR1 SEHNR and CDR2 FQNEAQ (reference sequence). The CDR3 loop spans 13 amino acids. Written as DNA, the CDR3 is TGTGCCACATCAACCCTACAGACCTACGAGCAGTACTTC. Amino acid sequence: CATSTLQTYEQYF.

This chain uses TRBV14 with TRBJ2-2; D is uncertain. Trimming removed 7 bases from V and 0 bases from J, with 6 bases in between. The CDR3 runs to 13 residues. Per the germline V gene, CDR1 is SGHDN and CDR2 is FVKESK. CDR3 sequence reads: CASMEPNTGELFF. The CDR3 DNA reads TGTGCCAGCATGGAGCCGAACACCGGGGAGCTGTTTTTT. Full variable domain (remainder filled in from reference TRBV14 and TRBJ2-2): EAGVTQFPSHSVIEKGQTVTLRCDPISGHDNLYWYRRVMGKEIKFLLHFVKESKQDESGMPNNRFLAERTGGTYSTLKVQPAELEDSGVYFCASMEPNTGELFFGEGSRLTVL.

V is TRBV9 and J is TRBJ2-7, with TRBD2 as a possible D gene (6 bases). Germline assignment: CDR1 SGDLS and CDR2 YYNGEE. The CDR3 sequence is 14 residues long. The V gene lost 3 bases and the J gene lost 3 bases, with 13 bases spanning the gap. CDR3 sequence: CASSAGLTNYEQYF. The CDR3 nucleotides read TGTGCCAGCAGCGCGGGACTTACAAACTACGAGCAGTACTTC.

J is TRBJ1-5 and V is TRBV19; 7 nucleotides agree with TRBD1. Germline trimming cut 4 bases from V and 6 bases from J; bases unmatched to any gene: 12. Germline values: CDR1 LNHDA, CDR2 SQIVND (reference sequence). The CDR3 runs 16 residues. The CDR3 region is CASSTLRDRGSQPQHF. CDR3 nucleotide sequence: TGTGCCAGTAGTACCCTCCGGGACAGAGGTTCTCAGCCCCAGCATTTT.

This clonotype showed up just once. This sequence joins TRBV25-1 and TRBJ2-2; D is unclear. Looked up from germline, CDR1 is MGHDK and CDR2 is SYGVNS. The V gene lost 6 bases and the J gene lost 6 bases, with 11 bases spanning the gap. The CDR3 has 13 residues. The CDR3 DNA reads as TGTGCCAGCAGCCCCTCTGGGTCCGGGGAGCTGTTTTTT. It is translated as CASSPSGSGELFF.

J is TRBJ1-1 and V is TRBV6-5; 7 bases are shared with TRBD1. CDR3 length equals 14 residues. The junction had 8 bases not matched to a gene; V was cut back by 4 bases and J by 6 bases. CDR1 and CDR2 from the germline V gene are MNHEY and SVGAGI. CDR3 loop: CASSWDSAQPEAFF. Written as DNA, the CDR3 is TGTGCCAGCAGTTGGGACAGCGCCCAGCCTGAAGCTTTCTTT.

This rearrangement joins TRBV6-5 to TRBJ2-1; maybe TRBD1 (6 bases). CDR3 length: 12 amino acids. V lost 3 bases to trimming and J lost 10 bases, with 10 bases between them. CDR1 and CDR2 from the germline V gene are MNHEY and SVGAGI. The CDR3 DNA is TGTGCCAGCAGTTATTCTGGGGGCGAGCAGTTCTTC. This sequence encodes CASSYSGGEQFF.

The V and J genes are TRBV6-5 and TRBJ2-7; no firm D call. This CDR3 contains 13 residues. Germline assignment: CDR1 MNHEY and CDR2 SVGAGI. The germline V and J ends were trimmed by 6 bases and 2 bases, with 11 bases remaining between them. The CDR3 DNA sequence: TGTGCCAGCAGCCCCGGTGGTACCTACGAGCAGTACTTC. Translating gives CASSPGGTYEQYF.

The chain links TRBV5-6 to TRBJ2-5; TRBD1 or TRBD2 may be the D gene (5 bases each). V was shortened by 3 bases and J by 0 bases, with 15 bases between the two germline ends. The CDR3 is 16 residues long. The germline CDR1 and CDR2 sequences are SGHDT and YYEEEE. CDR3 DNA: TGTGCCAGCAGCTCTAGGGGCAGGGAGTACCAAGAGACCCAGTACTTC. The encoded protein is CASSSRGREYQETQYF.

The chain has TRBV4-2 and TRBJ2-1; no clear D gene. This CDR3 is 14 amino acids long. Trimming cost V 8 bases and J 2 bases, with 13 bases left between them. Germline lookup yields CDR1 LGHNA and CDR2 YNFKEQ. The CDR3 is CASHGLDAYNEQFF. CDR3 nucleotide sequence: TGTGCCAGCCATGGCCTAGATGCCTACAATGAGCAGTTCTTC.

The chain couples TRBV19 to TRBJ1-2; maybe TRBD1 (6 bases). The CDR3 length is 14 residues. Germline V gene sequence: CDR1 LNHDA, CDR2 SQIVND (reference sequence). V was cut by 7 bases and J by 3 bases, with 15 bases left in between. The CDR3 DNA is TGTGCCAGTAACCTACAGGGTTTTGACTATGGCTACACCTTC. Its protein product is CASNLQGFDYGYTF. The variable domain in full, with the rest retrieved from reference TRBV19 and TRBJ1-2, is DGGITQSPKYLFRKEGQNVTLSCEQNLNHDAMYWYRQDPGQGLRLIYYSQIVNDFQKGDIAEGYSVSREKKESFPLTVTSAQKNPTAFYLCASNLQGFDYGYTFGSGTRLTVV.

CDR3 coding DNA: TGCAGCGGGTCAAAGGGGGGGAACAATGAGCAGTTCTTC. Amino acid sequence: CSGSKGGNNEQFF. The chain has TRBV29-1 and TRBJ2-1; maybe TRBD2 (7 bases). The CDR3 extends over 13 amino acids. V lost 7 bases, J lost 5 bases, and 15 bases lay in between. In germline, CDR1 is SQVTM, CDR2 ANQGSEA.

J is TRBJ2-1 and V is TRBV7-8, with TRBD2 identical over 9 bases. The V gene's germline CDR1 is SGHVS and CDR2 FQNEAQ. The CDR3 covers 16 residues. V lost 4 bases and J lost 8; bases outside the gene matches: 12. The DNA for the CDR3 is TGTGCCAGCAGCTACCCGGCGGGAGGGCCCTCCGATGAGCAGTTCTTC. As protein: CASSYPAGGPSDEQFF.

This chain connects TRBV4-1 to TRBJ2-7; 9 bases line up with TRBD1. Germline-derived CDR1 and CDR2 are MGHRA and YSYEKL. Trimming took 4 bases from V and 6 from J; bases not matched to a gene: 19. CDR3 length equals 18 residues. The CDR3 DNA reads as TGCGCCAGCAGCCCGGGGGTACCGGGACAGGGCAGGTACAGCGAGCAGTACTTC. It specifies CASSPGVPGQGRYSEQYF.

This sequence joins TRBV5-1 and TRBJ1-1, with D possibly being TRBD1 (5 bases). Germline CDR1 and CDR2: SGHRS and YFSETQ. The CDR3 runs to 15 residues. Trimming cost V 0 bases and J 5 bases, with 14 bases left between them. In nucleotides, the CDR3 is TGCGCCAGCAGCTTGGACCAGGGCATCATTACTGAAGCTTTCTTT. This gives the protein CASSLDQGIITEAFF.

In this sample, this clonotype turned up once. This chain joins TRBV12-3 or TRBV12-4 and TRBJ2-1; no reliable D call. The CDR3 loop spans 12 amino acids. Trimming left V 5 bases short and J 5 bases short, with 7 bases between. CDR3: CASSREDNEQFF. In DNA, the CDR3 is TGTGCCAGCAGTCGAGAAGACAATGAGCAGTTCTTC.

This chain connects TRBV9 to TRBJ2-7; D not resolved. The CDR3 consists of 14 residues. Germline CDR1 and CDR2: SGDLS and YYNGEE. V was clipped by 5 bases and J by 5 bases, with 17 bases between them. The CDR3 DNA follows: TGTGCCAGCAGTCCAGTCCCGGGCCCCCACGAGCAGTACTTC. Amino acid sequence: CASSPVPGPHEQYF.

This clonotype has just a few counts. The CDR3 sequence: CASSQGGVNTEAFF. CDR3 DNA: TGCGCCAGCAGCCAAGGTGGTGTGAACACTGAAGCTTTCTTT. The V and J genes are TRBV4-1 and TRBJ1-1; D not resolved. This CDR3 is built from 14 residues. Trimming stripped 1 base from V and 0 bases from J, with 6 bases between. Germline CDR1 reads MGHRA; CDR2 reads YSYEKL.

V is TRBV6-2 or TRBV6-3 and J is TRBJ2-1, with D unresolved. CDR1 MNHEY and CDR2 SVGEGT come from the germline V gene. V shed 0 bases and J shed 7 bases, with 4 bases lying between them. This CDR3 comprises 12 residues. CDR3: CASSYSANEQFF. For the CDR3, the DNA is TGTGCCAGCAGTTACTCGGCTAATGAGCAGTTCTTC.

The rearrangement joins TRBV18 to TRBJ1-2; 7 bases are a match to TRBD1. V lost 2 bases and J lost 3; bases outside the gene matches: 6. The CDR3 has 15 residues. Germline CDR1 reads KGHSH; CDR2 reads LQKENI. CDR3 sequence (DNA): TGTGCCAGCTCACCATACGACAGGGATCACTATGGCTACACCTTC. Amino acids: CASSPYDRDHYGYTF.

This clonotype showed up just once. The chain carries TRBV20-1 and TRBJ2-3; tentatively, D is TRBD2 (6 bases). Trimming removed 3 bases from V and 3 bases from J, with 16 bases in between. Germline CDR1 is DFQATT and CDR2 is SNEGSKA (reference sequence). The CDR3 runs to 15 residues. The CDR3 nucleotides are TGCAGTGCTAGGCCCGGGGCGGGGATTACAGATACGCAGTATTTT. Its protein is CSARPGAGITDTQYF.